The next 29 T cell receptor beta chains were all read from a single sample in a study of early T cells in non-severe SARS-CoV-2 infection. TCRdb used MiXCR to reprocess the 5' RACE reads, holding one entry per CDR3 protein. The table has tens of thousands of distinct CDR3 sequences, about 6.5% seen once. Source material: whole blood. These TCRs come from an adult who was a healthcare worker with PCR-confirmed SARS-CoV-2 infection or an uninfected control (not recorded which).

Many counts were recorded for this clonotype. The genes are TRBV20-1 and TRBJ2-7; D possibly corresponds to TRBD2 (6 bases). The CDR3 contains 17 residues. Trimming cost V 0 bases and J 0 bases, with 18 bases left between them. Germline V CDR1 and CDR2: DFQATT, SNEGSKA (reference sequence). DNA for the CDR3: TGCAGTGCTAGAGACCCGTTGAAGCGGGTGAGCTCCTACGAGCAGTACTTC. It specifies CSARDPLKRVSSYEQYF.

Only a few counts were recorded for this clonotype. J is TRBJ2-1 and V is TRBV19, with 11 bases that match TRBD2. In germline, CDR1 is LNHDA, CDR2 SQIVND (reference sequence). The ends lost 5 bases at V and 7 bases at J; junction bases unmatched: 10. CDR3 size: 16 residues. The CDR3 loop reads CASSGLLAGARNEQFF. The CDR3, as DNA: TGTGCCAGTAGTGGCCTACTAGCGGGAGCGCGGAATGAGCAGTTCTTC.

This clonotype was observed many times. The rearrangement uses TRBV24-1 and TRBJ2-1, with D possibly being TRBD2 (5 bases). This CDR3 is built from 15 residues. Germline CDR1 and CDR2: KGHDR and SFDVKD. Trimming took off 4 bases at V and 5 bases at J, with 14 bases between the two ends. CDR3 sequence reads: CATSDSWGADNEQFF. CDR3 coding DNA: TGTGCCACCAGTGACTCTTGGGGAGCCGACAATGAGCAGTTCTTC.

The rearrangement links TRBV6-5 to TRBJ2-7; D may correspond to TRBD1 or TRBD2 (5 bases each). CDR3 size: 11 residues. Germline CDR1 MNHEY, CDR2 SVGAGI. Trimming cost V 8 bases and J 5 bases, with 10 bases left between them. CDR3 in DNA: TGTGCCAGCGGCAGGGACCACGAGCAGTACTTC. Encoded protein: CASGRDHEQYF.

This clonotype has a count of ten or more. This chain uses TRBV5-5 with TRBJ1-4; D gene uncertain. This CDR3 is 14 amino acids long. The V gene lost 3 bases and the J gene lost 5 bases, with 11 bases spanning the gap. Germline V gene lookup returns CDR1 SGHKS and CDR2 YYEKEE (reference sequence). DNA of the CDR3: TGTGCCAGCAGCTCCGGGCAGACGAATGAAAAACTGTTTTTT. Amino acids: CASSSGQTNEKLFF.

CDR3 loop: CASSLNIVGAGYTF. The DNA of the CDR3 is TGTGCCAGCAGCCTCAACATTGTCGGGGCAGGCTACACCTTC. V is TRBV3-1 and J is TRBJ1-2; a possible D gene is TRBD1 (5 bases). This CDR3 is 14 amino acids long. Germline-derived CDR1 and CDR2 are LGHDT and YNNKEL (reference sequence). Trimming stripped 4 bases from V and 8 bases from J, with 17 bases between.

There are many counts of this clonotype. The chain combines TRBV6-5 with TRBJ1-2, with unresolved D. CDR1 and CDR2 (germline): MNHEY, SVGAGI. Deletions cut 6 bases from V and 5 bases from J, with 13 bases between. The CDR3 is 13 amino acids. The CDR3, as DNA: TGTGCCAGCAGCCCAACAATTGGGTATGGCTACACCTTC. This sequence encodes CASSPTIGYGYTF.

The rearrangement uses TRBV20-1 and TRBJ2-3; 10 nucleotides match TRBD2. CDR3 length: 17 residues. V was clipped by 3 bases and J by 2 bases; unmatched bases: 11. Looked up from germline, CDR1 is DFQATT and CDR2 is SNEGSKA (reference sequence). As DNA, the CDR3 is TGCAGTGCTAGTGGAAGACTAGCGGGTAGGATCACAGATACGCAGTATTTT. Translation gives CSASGRLAGRITDTQYF.

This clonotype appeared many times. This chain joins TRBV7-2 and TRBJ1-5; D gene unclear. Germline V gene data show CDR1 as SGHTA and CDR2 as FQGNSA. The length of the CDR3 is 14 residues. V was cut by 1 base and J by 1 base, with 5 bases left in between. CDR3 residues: CASSLVMSNQPQHF. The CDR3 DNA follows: TGTGCCAGCAGCTTAGTCATGAGCAATCAGCCCCAGCATTTT.

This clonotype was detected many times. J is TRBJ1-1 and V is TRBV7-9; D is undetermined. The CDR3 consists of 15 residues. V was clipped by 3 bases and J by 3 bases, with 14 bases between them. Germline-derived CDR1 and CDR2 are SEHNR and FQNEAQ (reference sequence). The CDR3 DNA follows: TGTGCCAGCAGCTTTTTTGGAATGGCTGACACTGAAGCTTTCTTT. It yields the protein CASSFFGMADTEAFF. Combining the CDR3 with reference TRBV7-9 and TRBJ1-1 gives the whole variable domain DTGVSQNPRHKITKRGQNVTFRCDPISEHNRLYWYRQTLGQGPEFLTYFQNEAQLEKSRLLSDRFSAERPKGSFSTLEIQRTEQGDSAMYLCASSFFGMADTEAFFGQGTRLTVV.

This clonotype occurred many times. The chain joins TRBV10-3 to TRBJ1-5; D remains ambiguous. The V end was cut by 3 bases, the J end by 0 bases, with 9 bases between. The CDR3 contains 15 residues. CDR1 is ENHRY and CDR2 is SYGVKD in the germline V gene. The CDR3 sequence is CAISDQTDSNQPQHF. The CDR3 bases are TGTGCCATCAGTGACCAGACGGATAGCAATCAGCCCCAGCATTTT.

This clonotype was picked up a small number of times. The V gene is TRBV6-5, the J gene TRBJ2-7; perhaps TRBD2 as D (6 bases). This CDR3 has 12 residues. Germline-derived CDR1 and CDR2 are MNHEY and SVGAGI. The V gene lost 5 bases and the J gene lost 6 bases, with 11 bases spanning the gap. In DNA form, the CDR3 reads TGTGCCAGCAGTCGACTAGAGGGCGAGCAGTACTTC. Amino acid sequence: CASSRLEGEQYF.

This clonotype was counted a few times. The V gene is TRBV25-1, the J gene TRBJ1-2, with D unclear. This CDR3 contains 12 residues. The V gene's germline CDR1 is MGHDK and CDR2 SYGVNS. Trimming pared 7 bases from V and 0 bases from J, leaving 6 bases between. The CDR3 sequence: CASNGANYGYTF. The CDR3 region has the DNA TGTGCCAGCAATGGAGCTAACTATGGCTACACCTTC.

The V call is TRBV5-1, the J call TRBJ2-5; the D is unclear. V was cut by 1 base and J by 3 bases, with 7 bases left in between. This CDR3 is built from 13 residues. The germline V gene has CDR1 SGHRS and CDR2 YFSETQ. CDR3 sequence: CASSLIGKETQYF. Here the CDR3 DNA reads TGCGCCAGCAGCTTGATCGGAAAAGAGACCCAGTACTTC.

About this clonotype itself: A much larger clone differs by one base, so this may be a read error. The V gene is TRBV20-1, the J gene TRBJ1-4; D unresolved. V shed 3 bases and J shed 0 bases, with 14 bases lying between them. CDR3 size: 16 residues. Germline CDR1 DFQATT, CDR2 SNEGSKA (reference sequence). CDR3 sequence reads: CSASIPNGATNEKLFF. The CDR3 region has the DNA TGCAGTGCTAGTATCCCTAACGGTGCAACTAATGAAAAACTGTTTTTT.

The CDR3 region has the DNA TGTGCCAGCAGTTATTCCCTGGAAGGCAGGGTGGGATACATTCAGTACTTC. Amino acids: CASSYSLEGRVGYIQYF. The genes are TRBV6-5 and TRBJ2-4; tentative D call: TRBD1 (5 bases). The V end lost 3 bases, the J end lost 8 bases, and 23 bases lay between the germline ends. This CDR3 region has 17 residues. The germline V gene has CDR1 MNHEY and CDR2 SVGAGI.

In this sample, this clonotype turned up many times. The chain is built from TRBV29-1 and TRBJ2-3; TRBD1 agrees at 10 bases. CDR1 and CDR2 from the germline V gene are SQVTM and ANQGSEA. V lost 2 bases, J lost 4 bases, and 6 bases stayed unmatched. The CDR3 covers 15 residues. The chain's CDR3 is CSVEIRDRGADTQYF. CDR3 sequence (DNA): TGCAGCGTTGAAATAAGGGACAGGGGCGCAGATACGCAGTATTTT.

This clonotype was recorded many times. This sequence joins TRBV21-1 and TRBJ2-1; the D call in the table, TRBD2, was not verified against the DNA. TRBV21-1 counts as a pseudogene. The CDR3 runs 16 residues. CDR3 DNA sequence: TGTGCCAGCAGCAAAGTTGGGACTAGCGGGAGTGTTGAGCAGTTCTTC. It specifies CASSKVGTSGSVEQFF.

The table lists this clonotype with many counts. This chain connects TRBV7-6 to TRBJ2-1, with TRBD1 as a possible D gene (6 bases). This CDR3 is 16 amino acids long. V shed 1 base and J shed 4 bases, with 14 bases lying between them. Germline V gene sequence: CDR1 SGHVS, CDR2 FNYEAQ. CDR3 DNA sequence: TGTGCCAGCAGCTTAGTGTGGGGGCCTACTTACAATGAGCAGTTCTTC. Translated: CASSLVWGPTYNEQFF. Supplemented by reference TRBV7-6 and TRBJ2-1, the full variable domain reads GAGVSQSPRYKVTKRGQDVALRCDPISGHVSLYWYRQALGQGPEFLTYFNYEAQQDKSGLPNDRFSAERPEGSISTLTIQRTEQRDSAMYRCASSLVWGPTYNEQFFGPGTRLTVL.

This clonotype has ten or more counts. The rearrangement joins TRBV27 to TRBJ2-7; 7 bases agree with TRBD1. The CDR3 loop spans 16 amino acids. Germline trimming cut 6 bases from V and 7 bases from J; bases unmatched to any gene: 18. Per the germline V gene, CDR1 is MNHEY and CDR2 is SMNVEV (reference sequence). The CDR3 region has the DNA TGTGCCAGCAGGAAAAACAACGCCGGGACAGTAGTGGAGCAGTACTTC. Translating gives CASRKNNAGTVVEQYF.

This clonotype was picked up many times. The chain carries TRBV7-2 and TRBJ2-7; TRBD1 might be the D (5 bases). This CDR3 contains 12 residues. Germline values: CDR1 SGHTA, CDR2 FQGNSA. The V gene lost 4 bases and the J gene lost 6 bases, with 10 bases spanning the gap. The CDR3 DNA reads TGTGCCAGCAGCTATGACAGCACCGAGCAGTACTTC. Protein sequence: CASSYDSTEQYF.

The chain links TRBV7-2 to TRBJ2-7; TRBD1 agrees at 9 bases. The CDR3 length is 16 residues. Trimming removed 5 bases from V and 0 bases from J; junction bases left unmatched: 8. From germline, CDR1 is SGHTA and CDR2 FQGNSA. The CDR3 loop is CASSSSGTGNSYEQYF. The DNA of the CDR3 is TGTGCCAGCAGCAGCAGCGGGACAGGGAACTCCTACGAGCAGTACTTC.

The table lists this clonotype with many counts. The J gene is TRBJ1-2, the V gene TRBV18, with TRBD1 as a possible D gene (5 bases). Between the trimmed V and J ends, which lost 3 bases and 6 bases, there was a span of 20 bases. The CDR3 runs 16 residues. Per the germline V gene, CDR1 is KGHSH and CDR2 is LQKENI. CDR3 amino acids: CASSPPLQMRGHGYTF. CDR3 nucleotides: TGTGCCAGCTCACCCCCCCTCCAAATGAGGGGTCATGGCTACACCTTC. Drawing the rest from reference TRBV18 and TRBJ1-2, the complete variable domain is NAGVMQNPRHLVRRRGQEARLRCSPMKGHSHVYWYRQLPEEGLKFMVYLQKENIIDESGMPKERFSAEFPKEGPSILRIQQVVRGDSAAYFCASSPPLQMRGHGYTFGSGTRLTVV.

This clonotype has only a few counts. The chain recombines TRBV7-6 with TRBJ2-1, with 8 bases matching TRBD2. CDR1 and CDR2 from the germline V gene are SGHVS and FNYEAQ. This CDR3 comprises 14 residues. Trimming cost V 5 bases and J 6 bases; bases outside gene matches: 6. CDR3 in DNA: TGTGCCAGCAGCACCGGGGGGGCCGGCAATGAGCAGTTCTTC. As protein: CASSTGGAGNEQFF.

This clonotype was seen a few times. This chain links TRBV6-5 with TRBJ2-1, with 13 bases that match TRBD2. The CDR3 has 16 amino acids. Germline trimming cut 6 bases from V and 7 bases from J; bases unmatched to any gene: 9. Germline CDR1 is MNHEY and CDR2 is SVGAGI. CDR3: CASRKLAGGPRNEQFF. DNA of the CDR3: TGTGCCAGCAGGAAACTAGCGGGGGGGCCGAGGAATGAGCAGTTCTTC.

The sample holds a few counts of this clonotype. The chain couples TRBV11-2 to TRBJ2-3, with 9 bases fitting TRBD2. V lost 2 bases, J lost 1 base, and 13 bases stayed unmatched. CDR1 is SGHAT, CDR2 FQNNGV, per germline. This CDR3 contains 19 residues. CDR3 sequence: CASSLTSGFATTRTDTQYF. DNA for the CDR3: TGTGCCAGCAGCTTAACTAGCGGGTTTGCTACCACCCGCACAGATACGCAGTATTTT.

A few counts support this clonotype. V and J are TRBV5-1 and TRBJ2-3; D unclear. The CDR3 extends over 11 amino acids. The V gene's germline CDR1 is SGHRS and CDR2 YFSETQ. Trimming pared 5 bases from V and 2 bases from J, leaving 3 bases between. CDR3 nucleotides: TGCGCCAGCAGAATCACAGATACGCAGTATTTT. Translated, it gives CASRITDTQYF.

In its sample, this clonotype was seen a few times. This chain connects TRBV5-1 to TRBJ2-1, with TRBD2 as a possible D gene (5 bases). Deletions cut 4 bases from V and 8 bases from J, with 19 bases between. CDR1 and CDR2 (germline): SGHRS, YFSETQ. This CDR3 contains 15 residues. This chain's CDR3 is CASSLQRKLSDEQFF. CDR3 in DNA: TGCGCCAGCAGCCTTCAGCGGAAACTTTCGGATGAGCAGTTCTTC.

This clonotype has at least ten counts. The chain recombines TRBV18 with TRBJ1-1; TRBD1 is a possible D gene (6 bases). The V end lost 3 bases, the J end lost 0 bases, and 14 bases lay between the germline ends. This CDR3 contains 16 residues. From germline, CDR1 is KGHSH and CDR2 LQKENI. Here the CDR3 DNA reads TGTGCCAGCTCACCCGGATCTGGACAGATGAACACTGAAGCTTTCTTT. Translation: CASSPGSGQMNTEAFF. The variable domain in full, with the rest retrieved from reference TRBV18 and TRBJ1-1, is NAGVMQNPRHLVRRRGQEARLRCSPMKGHSHVYWYRQLPEEGLKFMVYLQKENIIDESGMPKERFSAEFPKEGPSILRIQQVVRGDSAAYFCASSPGSGQMNTEAFFGQGTRLTVV.